This is a list of T cell receptor beta chains from one sample in a study of blood T cell repertoires in COVID-19. Generated by immunoSEQ multiplex PCR, the TCRdb table keeps only in-frame clones and is missing some. The sample yields 140,000 or so clones, 80% seen once. The sample taken for sequencing was peripheral blood. Receptors originate from a woman in her forties or fifties with acute or convalescent COVID-19. Both conserved end residues are part of each CDR3. D genes are given only for firm matches. Clone size is shown for a subset of rows, as once, few, many or a class of expanded clone.

V gene	clone size	D gene	J gene	CDR3 DNA	CDR3 protein
TRBV7-9	NA	TRBD2	TRBJ2-1	TGTGCCAGCAGCATTACGCCGGGACTAGCGGGGGTGAATGAGCAGTTCTTC	CASSITPGLAGVNEQFF
TRBV7-2	NA	NA	TRBJ1-3	TGTGCCAGCAGCTCCCAAGGGGGCTCTGGAAACACCATATATTTT	CASSSQGGSGNTIYF
TRBV5-1	NA	NA	TRBJ1-1	TGCGCCAGCAGCCTGGACCGCCCCGAGGGCGCTTTCTTT	CASSLDRPEGAFF
TRBV19	NA	TRBD1	TRBJ1-2	TGTGCCAGTAGTAGACAGGGAACGAACTATGGCTACACCTTC	CASSRQGTNYGYTF
TRBV30	NA	NA	TRBJ2-7	TGTGCCTGGAGTTCAGGGGCAGACTACGAGCAGTACTTC	CAWSSGADYEQYF
TRBV20-1	NA	NA	TRBJ2-7	TGCAGTGCTAGTTTCGGAGCGAGCTCCTACGAGCAGTACTTC	CSASFGASSYEQYF
TRBV27	NA	TRBD1	TRBJ1-2	TGTGCCAGCAGTTTTTATATGCAGGGGGCTGGCTACACCTTC	CASSFYMQGAGYTF
TRBV7-2	NA	NA	TRBJ1-5	TGTGCCAGCAGCTTAGCCCAGGGAGGCAACAATCAGCCCCAGCATTTT	CASSLAQGGNNQPQHF
TRBV7-2	NA	NA	TRBJ1-1	TGTGCCAGCAGCTCCCTAAGCGCGGGAAACACTGAAGCTTTCTTT	CASSSLSAGNTEAFF
TRBV7-3	NA	NA	TRBJ1-6	TGTGCCAGCAGCCGGAGCTCCTATAATTCACCCCTCCACTTT	CASSRSSYNSPLHF
TRBV6-5	once	NA	TRBJ2-7	TGTGCCAGCAGTTACAGGGCAGGGCGCTACGAGCAGTACTTC	CASSYRAGRYEQYF
TRBV6-5	NA	TRBD2	TRBJ2-3	TGTGCCAGCAGGCACCGGGGGGGCGGAGATACGCAGTATTTT	CASRHRGGGDTQYF
TRBV5-1	NA	TRBD1	TRBJ2-7	TGCGCCAGCAGCTTGGGGACAGGGGACAGAGGGGCCGAGCAGTACTTC	CASSLGTGDRGAEQYF
TRBV29-1	few	TRBD1	TRBJ1-2	TGCAGCGTTGAATCCCATAGGGGGCCTAACTATGGCTACACCTTC	CSVESHRGPNYGYTF
TRBV9	few	TRBD1	TRBJ1-2	TGTGCCAGCAGCGTAGGAAAGACAGGGAAATCTAACTATGGCTACACCTTC	CASSVGKTGKSNYGYTF
TRBV18	few	TRBD2	TRBJ2-1	TGTGCCAGCTCGCAAGCGGGACCCTACAATGAGCAGTTCTTC	CASSQAGPYNEQFF
TRBV12-5	once	TRBD1	TRBJ2-7	TGTGCTAGTGGTTCCCCAGGGGACAGCTCCTACGAGCAGTACTTC	CASGSPGDSSYEQYF
TRBV2	NA	NA	TRBJ1-2	TGTGCCAGCAGTGAATTCCCAGGGCAGTGGAGTGGCTACACCTTC	CASSEFPGQWSGYTF
TRBV28	NA	TRBD1	TRBJ2-7	TGTGCCAGCAGCCCGTCCTCTCAGCAGGGGGCCCGCGAGCAGTACTTC	CASSPSSQQGAREQYF
TRBV7-9	few	NA	TRBJ1-1	TGTGCCAGCAGCCCGGGTCCTGACACTGAAGCTTTCTTT	CASSPGPDTEAFF
TRBV4-3	NA	NA	TRBJ2-7	TGCGCCAGCAGCCAAGATCGGCTGGGGGGCGAGCAGTACTTC	CASSQDRLGGEQYF
TRBV7-9	NA	NA	TRBJ2-7	TGTGCCAGCAGCCCCCGGACAGATTTGGGGCGGCAGTACTTC	CASSPRTDLGRQYF
TRBV7-9	NA	TRBD1	TRBJ1-2	TGTGCCAGCAGCCCACTGACAGGGTCAGGCTATGGCTACACCTTC	CASSPLTGSGYGYTF
TRBV27	NA	NA	TRBJ1-5	TGTGCCAGCAGTTTTCGTCGTAGCAATCAGCCCCAGCATTTT	CASSFRRSNQPQHF
TRBV9	NA	NA	TRBJ2-1	TGTGCCAGCAGCGTAGCGGAACGGGTCAATGAGCAGTTCTTC	CASSVAERVNEQFF
TRBV3-1/TRBV3-2	once	TRBD1	TRBJ2-5	TGTGCCAGCAGCCCCGGGACAGGGGGGACCCAGTACTTC	CASSPGTGGTQYF
TRBV4-1	once	NA	TRBJ1-6	TGCGCCAGCAGCCAGGAACAGGGTCAGTCACCCCTCCACTTT	CASSQEQGQSPLHF
TRBV6-1	once	NA	TRBJ1-5	TGTGCCAGCACGCTCACGCGGCAGCCCCAGCATTTT	CASTLTRQPQHF
TRBV29-1	NA	TRBD2	TRBJ2-3	TGCAGCGTCGCTAGACTAGCTCAAAGATCGGATACGCAGTATTTT	CSVARLAQRSDTQYF
TRBV7-6	NA	TRBD1	TRBJ2-6	TGTGCCAGCAGCTCTGTGACAGGGGGCTCTGGGGCCAACGTCCTGACTTTC	CASSSVTGGSGANVLTF
TRBV7-3	NA	TRBD1	TRBJ2-7	TGTGCCAGCAGCGTCACCGGGACAGCGTCCTACGAGCAGTACTTC	CASSVTGTASYEQYF
TRBV24-1	NA	NA	TRBJ2-5	TGTGCCACCAGTGATTGGAGGTCCCAAGAGACCCAGTACTTC	CATSDWRSQETQYF
TRBV6-5	NA	NA	TRBJ1-1	TGTGCCAGCAGGGGCCCCAGGGGCCCTGAAGCTTTCTTT	CASRGPRGPEAFF
TRBV30	once	TRBD1	TRBJ1-6	TGTGCCTGGAGTCCAGGGGGCCCGCCCCTCCACTTT	CAWSPGGPPLHF
TRBV28	NA	NA	TRBJ1-3	TGTGCCAGCAGTTTTACAGGGACTGGAAACACCATATATTTT	CASSFTGTGNTIYF
TRBV4-3	NA	TRBD2	TRBJ2-1	TGCGCCAGCAGCCAACTTGGACTAGCGGAGTACAATGAGCAGTTCTTC	CASSQLGLAEYNEQFF
TRBV7-2	NA	NA	TRBJ1-2	TGTGCCAGCAGCTCTAGCTCCCAAGGCGGCTATGGCTACACCTTC	CASSSSSQGGYGYTF
TRBV7-3	once	TRBD1	TRBJ2-6	TGTGCCAGCAGCACCCCGGGACAGAGTTCTGGGGCCAACGTCCTGACTTTC	CASSTPGQSSGANVLTF
TRBV7-8	NA	NA	TRBJ1-2	TGTGCCAGCAGCCCGGGGGGGGCAGCCTATGGCTACACCTTC	CASSPGGAAYGYTF
TRBV9	NA	TRBD2	TRBJ2-3	TGTGCCAGCAGCGCCAGCGGGGGGCATAGCACAGATACGCAGTATTTT	CASSASGGHSTDTQYF
TRBV23-1	few	NA	TRBJ2-7	TGCGCCAGCAGTCAGTCCGAGGACAGAGTCTACGAGCAGTACTTC	CASSQSEDRVYEQYF
TRBV6-4	NA	NA	TRBJ2-1	TGTGCCAGCAGTGACTCGTCCTCTTCGGGCAATGAGCAGTTCTTC	CASSDSSSSGNEQFF
TRBV4-3	NA	NA	TRBJ1-1	TGCGCCAGCAGCCAAGATTTTAAGAACACTGAAGCTTTCTTT	CASSQDFKNTEAFF
TRBV27	NA	NA	TRBJ2-1	TGTGCCAGCAGTCACACTGAGGGTGGTAGTGAGCAGTTCTTC	CASSHTEGGSEQFF
TRBV19	NA	TRBD1	TRBJ1-5	TGTGCCAGTAACCAGCCTTACAGGGGGTGGAAGGAAATGAATCAGCCCCAGCATTTT	CASNQPYRGWKEMNQPQHF
TRBV20-1	NA	TRBD1	TRBJ1-2	TGCAGTGCTAGTCCGGGACAGGGGAGTGGCCGCTATGGCTACACCTTC	CSASPGQGSGRYGYTF
TRBV30	NA	NA	TRBJ2-6	TGTGCCTGGAGTGTACCAGGGACTGGGGCCAACGTCCTGACTTTC	CAWSVPGTGANVLTF
TRBV18	few	NA	TRBJ1-3	TGTGCCAGCTCATCTGATACATTCTCTGGAAACACCATATATTTT	CASSSDTFSGNTIYF
TRBV19	NA	NA	TRBJ1-6	TGTGCCAGTAGTCCCCGGGAGGGGCGGTCACCCCTCCACTTT	CASSPREGRSPLHF